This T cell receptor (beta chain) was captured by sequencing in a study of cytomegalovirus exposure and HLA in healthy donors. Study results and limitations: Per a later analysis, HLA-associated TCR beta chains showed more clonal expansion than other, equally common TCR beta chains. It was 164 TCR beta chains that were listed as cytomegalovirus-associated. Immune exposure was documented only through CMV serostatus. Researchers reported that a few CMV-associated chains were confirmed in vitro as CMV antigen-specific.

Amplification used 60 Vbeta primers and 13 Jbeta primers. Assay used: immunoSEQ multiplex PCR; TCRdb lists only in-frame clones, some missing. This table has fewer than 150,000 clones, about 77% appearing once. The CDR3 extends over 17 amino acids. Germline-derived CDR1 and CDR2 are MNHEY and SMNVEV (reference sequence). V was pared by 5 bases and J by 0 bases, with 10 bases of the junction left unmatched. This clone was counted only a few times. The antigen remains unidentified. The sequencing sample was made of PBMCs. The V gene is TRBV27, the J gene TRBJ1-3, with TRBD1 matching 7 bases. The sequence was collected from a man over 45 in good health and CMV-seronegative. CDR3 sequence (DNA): TGTGCCAGCAGTGCCTCCGACAGGGTAGGCTCTGGAAACACCATATATTTT. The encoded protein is CASSASDRVGSGNTIYF.